The rows below give T cell receptor beta chains drawn from one sample of a study of cytomegalovirus exposure and HLA in healthy donors. The method was immunoSEQ multiplex PCR; TCRdb's version includes in-frame clones alone and lacks a portion of them. This sample carries approximately 150,000 clones, approximately 81% of them seen once, and the ten largest clones take less than 3%. Material for sequencing was PBMCs. All receptors come from a female donor in good health and CMV-seronegative. CDR3s include the opening cysteine and the closing phenylalanine or tryptophan. The D gene is left open where the match is weak. Size is omitted from some rows. Given values are once, few, many or a class for expanded clones.

D	V	J	size	DNA	CDR3
TRBD2	TRBV11-2	TRBJ2-1	.	TGTGCCAGCAGCCTCTCAGGGCTAGCGGGGTGGATGGAGGAGCAGTTCTTC	CASSLSGLAGWMEEQFF
.	TRBV5-1	TRBJ2-4	.	TGCGCCAGCAGCTTCGCAGGAGGAACCCTAGCCAAAAACATTCAGTACTTC	CASSFAGGTLAKNIQYF
.	TRBV18	TRBJ2-7	.	TGTGCCAGCTCACCGCTGGACAACTCCTACGAGCAGTACTTC	CASSPLDNSYEQYF
TRBD2	TRBV19	TRBJ2-7	.	TGTGCCAGTAGTGCGAAGGCCCCACTAGCGGTCAGCTCCTACGAGCAGTACTTC	CASSAKAPLAVSSYEQYF
TRBD1	TRBV4-1	TRBJ2-5	.	TGCGCCAGCAGCCGCCGACCGGGACAGGGATTCGAGACCCAGTACTTC	CASSRRPGQGFETQYF
.	TRBV19	TRBJ1-2	.	TGTGCCAGTAGTATGGCGGGTAATGGCTACACCTTC	CASSMAGNGYTF
TRBD1	TRBV28	TRBJ2-7	.	TGTGCCAGCAGTCCGAATCTGGGACAGGGGGCCGACGAGCAGTACTTC	CASSPNLGQGADEQYF
.	TRBV11-2	TRBJ2-3	once	TGTGCCAGCACCCGACTGGAAGTACGAGCGGATACGCAGTATTTT	CASTRLEVRADTQYF
TRBD2	TRBV7-2	TRBJ2-7	.	TGTGCCAGCAGCTCTGGGGCGGGGGGGCCTCTCGAGCAGTACTTC	CASSSGAGGPLEQYF
TRBD2	TRBV7-3	TRBJ2-1	.	TGTGCCAGCAGCTTAACCGGGACTAGCAGCTACAATGAGCAGTTCTTC	CASSLTGTSSYNEQFF
.	TRBV19	TRBJ2-7	.	TGTGCCAGTAGTATAAGTGATGGGGCACACTCCTACGAGCAGTACTTC	CASSISDGAHSYEQYF
TRBD2	TRBV5-8	TRBJ2-3	.	TGTGCCAGCAGCTTGAGGGCTAGCGGAAGCACAGATACGCAGTATTTT	CASSLRASGSTDTQYF
.	TRBV19	TRBJ2-3	.	TGTGCCAGTAGAGGGGGTGGGGCAGATACGCAGTATTTT	CASRGGGADTQYF
.	TRBV19	TRBJ2-3	.	TGTGCCAGTAGGAAGGACTTCTCTAGCACAGATACGCAGTATTTT	CASRKDFSSTDTQYF
.	TRBV6-5	TRBJ1-1	once	TGTGCCAGCAGTCGTACCCGCGGGAGTGAAGCTTTCTTT	CASSRTRGSEAFF
.	TRBV2	TRBJ2-7	.	TGTGCCAGCAAGGGGGTAACGGGGACGGAGGAGTTCTACGAGCAGTACTTC	CASKGVTGTEEFYEQYF
.	TRBV21-1	TRBJ2-3	.	TGTGCCAGCAGCAAAGGCCGGGTGGATACGCAGTATTTT	CASSKGRVDTQYF
.	TRBV5-1	TRBJ2-1	.	TGCGCCAGCAGCTTGGACGGGAGAGTTAACAATGAGCAGTTCTTC	CASSLDGRVNNEQFF
TRBD1	TRBV6-5	TRBJ2-7	.	TGTGCCAGCAGCCCATACAGGGGGCTTGGCGAGCAGTACTTC	CASSPYRGLGEQYF
.	TRBV11-2	TRBJ1-4	once	TGTGCCAGCAGCTTAGATTCTCACAGGACCCTCAAACTGTTTTTT	CASSLDSHRTLKLFF
.	TRBV4-1	TRBJ1-5	.	TGCGCCAGCAGCCAAGATGGGGGCAAACAGGGCACTCAGCCCCAGCATTTT	CASSQDGGKQGTQPQHF
TRBD2	TRBV18	TRBJ2-5	.	TGTGCCAGCTCACCGGGACTAGCGGGGGCCCAACAAGAGACCCAGTACTTC	CASSPGLAGAQQETQYF
.	TRBV2	TRBJ1-1	.	TGTGCCAGCATCCTACAGGACAGACTTGAAGCTTTCTTT	CASILQDRLEAFF
TRBD1	TRBV4-1	TRBJ2-2	few	TGCGCCAGCAGCCTTCTTCCCCTGACAGGGTGGTACGGGGAGCTGTTTTTT	CASSLLPLTGWYGELFF
.	TRBV19	TRBJ2-3	.	TGTGCCAGTAGTATAGATCGAGGGGATACGCAGTATTTT	CASSIDRGDTQYF
.	TRBV4-3	TRBJ1-1	few	TGCGCCAGCAGCCCAGGGAACGGCTGGAACACTGAAGCTTTCTTT	CASSPGNGWNTEAFF
.	TRBV19	TRBJ1-3	.	TGTGCCAGTAGCCCCGGGCGGGGGGCGAGTGGAAACACCATATATTTT	CASSPGRGASGNTIYF
.	TRBV25-1	TRBJ2-7	.	TGTGCCAGCAGTGATCCCTACTACGAGCAGTACTTC	CASSDPYYEQYF
TRBD1	TRBV28	TRBJ1-1	.	TGTGCAAGCGCAGGGGGCGACACTGAAGCTTTCTTT	CASAGGDTEAFF
TRBD1	TRBV18	TRBJ1-1	.	TGTGCCAGCTCACCGGGACAGGGCCAAGCCTCTGAAGCTTTCTTT	CASSPGQGQASEAFF
.	TRBV10-3	TRBJ1-1	few	TGTGCCATCAGTTACGGGGGAAACACTGAAGCTTTCTTT	CAISYGGNTEAFF
TRBD1	TRBV18	TRBJ2-7	.	TGTGCCAGCTCACCAAACTTTTATGACCACAGGGGAGCCGGGCGGGTCTACGAGCAGTACTTC	CASSPNFYDHRGAGRVYEQYF
.	TRBV15	TRBJ1-2	.	TGTGCCACCAGCAGAGTACAGGGCAACTATGGCTACACCTTC	CATSRVQGNYGYTF
.	TRBV4-3	TRBJ1-1	.	TGCGCCAGCAGCCCGAAGGGGATGAACACTGAAGCTTTCTTT	CASSPKGMNTEAFF
.	TRBV25-1	TRBJ2-1	.	TGTGCCAGCATCGGATTTGGGCGGGGACACAATGAGCAGTTCTTC	CASIGFGRGHNEQFF
.	TRBV28	TRBJ1-1	.	TGTGCCAGCAGTCTGGCGGGGGAGGGCACTGAAGCTTTCTTT	CASSLAGEGTEAFF
TRBD2	TRBV18	TRBJ2-7	.	TGTGCCAGCTCACCAACTCTAGCGGGGGGATCCTACGAGCAGTACTTC	CASSPTLAGGSYEQYF
.	TRBV2	TRBJ2-7	.	TGTGCCAGCGGTACCGAGGTAATAGGCGAGCAGTACTTC	CASGTEVIGEQYF
TRBD2	TRBV19	TRBJ2-1	.	TGTGCCAGTAGGAGCGGGGGGACAGTCAATGAGCAGTTCTTC	CASRSGGTVNEQFF
TRBD1	TRBV5-1	TRBJ1-5	.	TGCGCCAGCAGGCTGACAGGGGGCCAGGAGCCCCAGCATTTT	CASRLTGGQEPQHF
TRBD1	TRBV5-5	TRBJ1-5	.	TGTGCCAGCAGCCCCGGGACAGGGGGCTGGAACAATCAGCCCCAGCATTTT	CASSPGTGGWNNQPQHF
TRBD1	TRBV11-2	TRBJ1-3	.	TGTGCCAGCAGAGGATTACAGGGGGCTCATAACACCATATATTTT	CASRGLQGAHNTIYF
TRBD1	TRBV28	TRBJ1-5	.	TGTGCCAGCAGTTTCTCAGGGGGGAATAATCAGCCCCAGCATTTT	CASSFSGGNNQPQHF
TRBD1	TRBV2	TRBJ2-1	.	TGTGCCAACAGCAGGGGGCGAAATGAGCAGTTCTTC	CANSRGRNEQFF
.	TRBV2	TRBJ2-1	.	TGTGCCAGCAGTACCACGGGGAATGAGCAGTTCTTC	CASSTTGNEQFF
TRBD2	TRBV9	TRBJ2-3	.	TGTGCCAGCAGCCCCTATAGCGGGGGGCTCTCCTTTGATACGCAGTATTTT	CASSPYSGGLSFDTQYF
.	TRBV5-1	TRBJ2-2	.	TGCGCCAGCAGCTTGGACGGGAGTTTAACCGGGGAGCTGTTTTTT	CASSLDGSLTGELFF
.	TRBV21-1	TRBJ2-2	.	TGTGCCAGCAGCCTGGGACTTCCCGGGGAGCTGTTTTTT	CASSLGLPGELFF
.	TRBV5-6	TRBJ1-2	few	TGTGCCAGCAGCCGACCCCCGGGTGGATCTTATGGCTACACCTTC	CASSRPPGGSYGYTF
.	TRBV7-5	TRBJ2-3	few	TGTGCCAGAAGCTTCCGGACTAGCGGGGGAAGGGATACGCAGTATTTT	CARSFRTSGGRDTQYF
TRBD2	TRBV6-6	TRBJ2-2	.	TGTGCCAGCAGTAGACTAGCGGGGACCGGGGAGCTGTTTTTT	CASSRLAGTGELFF
.	TRBV30	TRBJ1-1	.	TGTGCCTGGAGTGTACGTCGGGGGGCACGGACTGAAGCTTTCTTT	CAWSVRRGARTEAFF
.	TRBV29-1	TRBJ2-1	.	TGCAGCGTAGCGGCCGCCCCGAGCTCCTACAATGAGCAGTTCTTC	CSVAAAPSSYNEQFF
TRBD1	TRBV6-5	TRBJ1-1	.	TGTGCCAGCAGTTCTCGGGGGACAGGGGGGAACACTGAAGCTTTCTTT	CASSSRGTGGNTEAFF
.	TRBV10-3	TRBJ2-5	.	TGTGCCATCAGTGAGAAAGGGGCGGTTGGGGAGACCCAGTACTTC	CAISEKGAVGETQYF
.	TRBV4-1	TRBJ2-3	.	TGCGCCAGCAGCCAAGTAGGAGAAGGGGCGCAGTATTTT	CASSQVGEGAQYF
TRBD1	TRBV2	TRBJ1-1	once	TGTGCCAGCAGTGAATGGGGGCGGACAGGGGGGGGGAACACTGAAGCTTTCTTT	CASSEWGRTGGGNTEAFF